The 30 T cell receptor beta chains below come from one sample, sequenced in a study of cytomegalovirus exposure and HLA in healthy donors. Researchers ran the PCR with 60 Vbeta and 13 Jbeta primers. The data were produced by immunoSEQ multiplex PCR, yet TCRdb's version contains in-frame clones alone and is incomplete. The sample yields about 120,000 clones, 80% seen once. Input material: PBMCs. The receptor set was obtained from a man in his fifties in good health and CMV-seronegative.

This clone was counted between two and nine times. The J gene is TRBJ1-2, the V gene TRBV7-9; a possible D gene is TRBD1 (5 bases). CDR1 SEHNR and CDR2 FQNEAQ come from the germline V gene (reference sequence). The CDR3 sequence is 15 residues long. The germline V and J ends were trimmed by 4 bases and 8 bases, with 20 bases remaining between them. In DNA form, the CDR3 reads TGTGCCAGCAGCTCGAACTTGGCGGGGGATCGGGGCTACACCTTC. This encodes CASSSNLAGDRGYTF.

This clone came up a few times. The V call is TRBV5-1, the J call TRBJ2-3; D remains unclear. V gave up 4 bases and J gave up 1 base, with 13 bases separating them. Germline CDR1 SGHRS, CDR2 YFSETQ. The length of the CDR3 is 15 residues. CDR3 DNA: TGCGCCAGCAGCCCCCGTGCGGTAGGCACAGATACGCAGTATTTT. Amino acid sequence: CASSPRAVGTDTQYF. Looking up the rest from reference TRBV5-1 and TRBJ2-3 gives the full variable domain: KAGVTQTPRYLIKTRGQQVTLSCSPISGHRSVSWYQQTPGQGLQFLFEYFSETQRNKGNFPGRFSGRQFSNSRSEMNVSTLELGDSALYLCASSPRAVGTDTQYFGPGTRLTVL.

This clone was seen a single time. This chain uses TRBV27 with TRBJ2-1, with 14 positions matching TRBD2. V shed 5 bases and J 4 bases; nucleotides not matched to a gene: 4. The CDR3 consists of 16 residues. Germline V gene lookup returns CDR1 MNHEY and CDR2 SMNVEV (reference sequence). The CDR3 here is CASSVRTSGGYNEQFF. CDR3 in DNA: TGTGCCAGCAGTGTTAGGACTAGCGGGGGGTACAATGAGCAGTTCTTC.

This chain's CDR3 is CASSSLPQGGEQYF. CDR3 nucleotide sequence: TGTGCCAGCAGTAGCCTTCCCCAGGGGGGCGAGCAGTACTTC. The chain links TRBV27 to TRBJ2-7, with D perhaps matching TRBD1 (7 bases). This CDR3 is 14 amino acids long. Germline V gene data show CDR1 as MNHEY and CDR2 as SMNVEV (reference sequence). Trimming took 5 bases from V and 6 from J, leaving 17 bases between them.

This sequence joins TRBV27 and TRBJ1-1; 8 nucleotides line up with TRBD1. The CDR3 is 15 residues long. V trimming: 5 bases; J trimming: 0 bases; junction bases outside the gene matches: 5. Germline lookup yields CDR1 MNHEY and CDR2 SMNVEV (reference sequence). CDR3 amino acids: CASSPGTGMNTEAFF. CDR3 in DNA: TGTGCCAGCAGTCCAGGGACAGGAATGAACACTGAAGCTTTCTTT.

The chain uses TRBV7-2 and TRBJ2-5, with 8 bases aligning to TRBD2. V gave up 4 bases and J gave up 11 bases; unmatched junction bases: 21. Germline CDR1 SGHTA, CDR2 FQGNSA. The CDR3 is 17 amino acids. CDR3: CASSYTSGLSSGLEQYF. Written as DNA, the CDR3 is TGTGCCAGCAGCTATACTAGCGGACTGTCTAGTGGCTTGGAGCAGTACTTC.

The V and J genes are TRBV5-8 and TRBJ2-1; the D is unclear. V was trimmed by 0 bases and J by 4 bases, leaving 8 bases between them. In germline, CDR1 is SGHTS, CDR2 YDEGEE. This CDR3 comprises 14 residues. This chain's CDR3 is CASSLAPSYNEQFF. The DNA for the CDR3 is TGTGCCAGCAGCTTGGCGCCGAGTTACAATGAGCAGTTCTTC.

This sequence joins TRBV7-8 and TRBJ2-5; D might be TRBD2 (7 bases). Looked up from germline, CDR1 is SGHVS and CDR2 is FQNEAQ. This CDR3 region has 14 residues. V dropped 3 bases and J dropped 7 bases, with 15 bases sitting between them. The CDR3 DNA follows: TGTGCCAGCAGCTTGCGCGGGGGCGGGGGGACCCAGTACTTC. It specifies CASSLRGGGGTQYF.

This chain joins TRBV5-4 and TRBJ2-5; 7 positions agree with TRBD2. Trimming took 4 bases from V and 1 from J; bases not matched to a gene: 4. CDR3 length: 14 residues. Germline V gives CDR1 SGHNT, CDR2 YYREEE (reference sequence). The CDR3 region is CASSDTSAQETQYF. The CDR3 DNA reads as TGTGCCAGCAGCGATACTAGCGCCCAAGAGACCCAGTACTTC.

The J gene is TRBJ1-1, the V gene TRBV14; D unclear. Germline CDR1 is SGHDN and CDR2 is FVKESK. CDR3 length: 14 residues. Trimming pared 1 base from V and 0 bases from J, leaving 6 bases between. The chain's CDR3 is CASSQGTLNTEAFF. The DNA of the CDR3 is TGTGCCAGCAGCCAAGGGACTCTGAACACTGAAGCTTTCTTT.

The chain carries TRBV2 and TRBJ1-4; D ambiguous. The length of the CDR3 is 11 residues. Germline CDR1 and CDR2: SNHLY and FYNNEI. V was clipped by 8 bases and J by 15 bases, with 16 bases between them. CDR3 residues: CASRLAELVFF. As DNA, the CDR3 is TGTGCCAGCCGTCTTGCGGAGTTGGTGTTTTTT. The full variable domain, rest sourced from reference TRBV2 and TRBJ1-4, is EPEVTQTPSHQVTQMGQEVILRCVPISNHLYFYWYRQILGQKVEFLVSFYNNEISEKSEIFDDQFSVERPDGSNFTLKIRSTKLEDSAMYFCASRLAELVFFGSGTQLSVL.

V gene TRBV29-1 combines with J gene TRBJ2-7, with 7 nucleotides matching TRBD1. Trimming cost V 4 bases and J 2 bases; bases outside gene matches: 5. The CDR3 sequence is 13 residues long. CDR1 and CDR2 (germline): SQVTM, ANQGSEA. The chain's CDR3 is CSVGYRGTYEQYF. CDR3 sequence (DNA): TGCAGCGTTGGGTACAGGGGTACCTACGAGCAGTACTTC.

The chain links TRBV23-1 to TRBJ1-6, with TRBD1 identical over 7 bases. TRBV23-1 is known as an ORF, though its function is uncertain. The CDR3 covers 17 residues. The V and J ends lost 0 bases and 8 bases, in that order; junction bases with no gene match: 10. In nucleotides, the CDR3 is TGCGCCAGCAGTCAATCGAGGGGCAGGGGGTCTGATTCACCCCTCCACTTT. Protein sequence: CASSQSRGRGSDSPLHF.

The V and J genes are TRBV19 and TRBJ2-5; a possible D gene is TRBD2 (6 bases). This CDR3 is built from 14 residues. Trimming removed 6 bases at V and 3 bases at J, with 14 bases between. CDR1 is LNHDA, CDR2 SQIVND, per germline (reference sequence). CDR3 in DNA: TGTGCCAGTAGATCGGGAGACTGGGAAGAGACCCAGTACTTC. Encoded protein: CASRSGDWEETQYF.

The J gene is TRBJ1-1, the V gene TRBV9; tentative D call: TRBD1 (5 bases). CDR1 is SGDLS, CDR2 YYNGEE, per germline. V shed 4 bases and J shed 4 bases, with 14 bases lying between them. The CDR3 is 14 residues long. CDR3 DNA sequence: TGTGCCAGCAGCATCTGGGACTGGGGCACTGAAGCTTTCTTT. Encoded protein: CASSIWDWGTEAFF.

The chain links TRBV29-1 to TRBJ2-3, with no clear D. V dropped 7 bases and J dropped 5 bases, with 16 bases sitting between them. The CDR3 is 13 amino acids. Per germline, CDR1 SQVTM and CDR2 ANQGSEA. CDR3 coding DNA: TGCAGCGCCACGGTTGTCGCACGAGATACGCAGTATTTT. Translation: CSATVVARDTQYF.

The J gene is TRBJ2-7, the V gene TRBV2, with D perhaps TRBD2 (6 bases). CDR1 and CDR2 from the germline V gene are SNHLY and FYNNEI. V was cut by 3 bases and J by 4 bases, with 22 bases left in between. The CDR3 is 17 residues long. This CDR3 is CASSDPWRDLGLYEQYF. CDR3 sequence (DNA): TGTGCCAGCAGTGATCCTTGGCGGGATTTAGGGTTGTACGAGCAGTACTTC.

This clone occurred once. The chain joins TRBV7-2 to TRBJ2-4, with D tentatively TRBD2 (5 bases). The CDR3 contains 17 residues. Per the germline V gene, CDR1 is SGHTA and CDR2 is FQGNSA. V was cut by 2 bases and J by 1 base, with 15 bases left in between. The CDR3 loop is CASSLLEVSVAKNIQYF. CDR3 bases: TGTGCCAGCAGCTTATTGGAGGTCTCGGTCGCCAAAAACATTCAGTACTTC.

The rearrangement joins TRBV6-1 to TRBJ1-2; 12 bases agree with TRBD1. V lost 5 bases and J lost 4; bases outside the gene matches: 5. The CDR3 spans 15 residues. Germline V gene sequence: CDR1 MNHNS, CDR2 SASEGT. CDR3 DNA sequence: TGTGCCAGCAGTTTCCGGGACAGGGGGCTCTATGGCTACACCTTC. Translation gives CASSFRDRGLYGYTF.

The rearrangement links TRBV7-2 to TRBJ2-7, with TRBD2 matching over 10 bases. CDR1 SGHTA and CDR2 FQGNSA come from the germline V gene. This CDR3 spans 17 amino acids. V gave up 1 base and J gave up 0 bases; unmatched junction bases: 6. The CDR3 nucleotides read TGTGCCAGCAGCTTAGTTACTAGCGGGACCAGCTCCTACGAGCAGTACTTC. It codes for CASSLVTSGTSSYEQYF. Full variable domain (remainder filled in from reference TRBV7-2 and TRBJ2-7): GAGVSQSPSNKVTEKGKDVELRCDPISGHTALYWYRQSLGQGLEFLIYFQGNSAPDKSGLPSDRFSAERTGGSVSTLTIQRTQQEDSAVYLCASSLVTSGTSSYEQYFGPGTRLTVT.

CDR3 in amino acids: CASSLQDSYQPQHF. The CDR3 DNA reads as TGTGCCAGCAGCTTGCAGGACAGTTATCAGCCCCAGCATTTT. The V and J genes are TRBV5-5 and TRBJ1-5; tentative D call: TRBD1 (6 bases). CDR1 and CDR2 (germline): SGHKS, YYEKEE (reference sequence). Trimming left V 1 base short and J 5 bases short, with 10 bases between. The CDR3 extends over 14 amino acids.

This sequence joins TRBV2 and TRBJ1-2; no clear D gene. V was trimmed by 6 bases and J by 0 bases, leaving 5 bases between them. The CDR3 consists of 12 residues. The germline V gene has CDR1 SNHLY and CDR2 FYNNEI. CDR3 loop: CASRGTNYGYTF. The CDR3 DNA follows: TGTGCCAGCAGGGGCACTAACTATGGCTACACCTTC. The whole variable domain, filled in from reference TRBV2 and TRBJ1-2, reads EPEVTQTPSHQVTQMGQEVILRCVPISNHLYFYWYRQILGQKVEFLVSFYNNEISEKSEIFDDQFSVERPDGSNFTLKIRSTKLEDSAMYFCASRGTNYGYTFGSGTRLTVV.

V is TRBV2 and J is TRBJ1-5, with TRBD1 matching over 8 bases. The ends lost 8 bases at V and 1 base at J; junction bases unmatched: 16. The CDR3 is 18 residues long. Per germline, CDR1 SNHLY and CDR2 FYNNEI. The CDR3 nucleotides are TGTGCCAGCGGCACAGTCCCCTCGGACAGGGCAAGCAATCAGCCCCAGCATTTT. Protein product: CASGTVPSDRASNQPQHF. The full variable domain, with the rest looked up from reference TRBV2 and TRBJ1-5, is EPEVTQTPSHQVTQMGQEVILRCVPISNHLYFYWYRQILGQKVEFLVSFYNNEISEKSEIFDDQFSVERPDGSNFTLKIRSTKLEDSAMYFCASGTVPSDRASNQPQHFGDGTRLSIL.

As for this clone: No conserved phenylalanine or tryptophan is present at the end of the CDR3, so a read error is the likely explanation. The limits of the CDR3 on the DNA are not certain, so only TCRdb's listed CDR3 is given. V and J are TRBV6-1 and TRBJ1-1. Per the germline V gene, CDR1 is MNHNS and CDR2 is SASEGT. 10 amino acids form the CDR3, both terminal residues included. CDR3 in amino acids: CASRRPQRGD.

The chain employs TRBV19 and TRBJ2-7; D perhaps matches TRBD2 (6 bases). The CDR3 has 13 amino acids. V dropped 0 bases and J dropped 6 bases, with 9 bases sitting between them. CDR1 LNHDA and CDR2 SQIVND come from the germline V gene (reference sequence). This chain's CDR3 is CASSIERGLEQYF. CDR3 bases: TGTGCCAGTAGTATAGAGCGGGGTCTCGAGCAGTACTTC. Full variable domain (rest looked up from reference TRBV19 and TRBJ2-7): DGGITQSPKYLFRKEGQNVTLSCEQNLNHDAMYWYRQDPGQGLRLIYYSQIVNDFQKGDIAEGYSVSREKKESFPLTVTSAQKNPTAFYLCASSIERGLEQYFGPGTRLTVT.

The rearrangement joins TRBV7-8 to TRBJ2-7; D is unresolved. The CDR3 is 17 amino acids. Trimming took off 5 bases at V and 3 bases at J, with 23 bases between the two ends. Germline V gene data show CDR1 as SGHVS and CDR2 as FQNEAQ. CDR3 DNA sequence: TGTGCCAGCAGCCGCGGAACGTTGACTGGATTAAACTACGAGCAGTACTTC. Translated, it gives CASSRGTLTGLNYEQYF.

The chain combines TRBV5-1 with TRBJ2-3, with TRBD1 matching over 10 bases. CDR3 length equals 15 residues. J was trimmed by 6 bases and V by 4 bases; bases with no gene match: 8. CDR1 and CDR2 (germline): SGHRS, YFSETQ. The CDR3 is CASSGDRGVSDTQYF. CDR3 nucleotides: TGCGCCAGCAGCGGGGACAGGGGTGTTTCGGATACGCAGTATTTT.

This chain uses TRBV5-1 with TRBJ2-1; 11 positions match TRBD2. The CDR3 is 15 amino acids. Germline CDR1 reads SGHRS; CDR2 reads YFSETQ. V shed 0 bases and J 6 bases; nucleotides not matched to a gene: 2. The CDR3 loop is CASSLELAGVNEQFF. CDR3 nucleotides: TGCGCCAGCAGCTTGGAACTAGCGGGGGTCAATGAGCAGTTCTTC.

This clone turned up a few times. V and J are TRBV7-2 and TRBJ2-2; 9 bases match TRBD1. This CDR3 has 16 amino acids. Germline trimming cut 5 bases from V and 7 bases from J; bases unmatched to any gene: 11. CDR1 is SGHTA and CDR2 is FQGNSA in the germline V gene. CDR3 nucleotides: TGTGCCAGCAGCCCACGAAGGGACAGGGCGGTCGGGGAGCTGTTTTTT. This codes for CASSPRRDRAVGELFF.

This chain connects TRBV7-9 to TRBJ1-1, with 9 bases identical to TRBD1. The ends lost 1 base at V and 6 bases at J; junction bases unmatched: 6. This CDR3 has 15 amino acids. CDR1 is SEHNR and CDR2 is FQNEAQ in the germline V gene (reference sequence). CDR3 coding DNA: TGTGCCAGCAGCTTAGGAGGGGGGACAGGGTCTGAAGCTTTCTTT. Amino acid sequence: CASSLGGGTGSEAFF.